This TCR beta chain was identified in a study of T-cell memory formation after mild COVID-19 (dated by TCRdb to about 2021). As for the study more broadly: TCR sequence clusters from the two donors were largely donor specific. T-cell clones expanding and contracting after mild COVID-19 in two donors were tracked by longitudinal TCRalpha and TCRbeta repertoire sequencing. Two young, previously healthy adult volunteers, one female and one male, were included in the cohort. Paper-wide results and their limitations: Balanced CD4/CD8 phenotypes were observed for clones contracting from day 15 to 85, whereas a bias towards CD4+ was observed for a second wave of clones expanding from day 15 to 37. Whether the second-wave clones peaking on day 37 were SARS-CoV-2 specific was not confirmed. Some responding clones were detected in pre-infection memory, which suggested that pre-existing cross-reactive memory T cells had joined the SARS-CoV-2 response. Contracting CD4+ clones turned up mainly in the CM and EM memory subsets, whereas EMRA was where CD8+ clones were enriched. The study covered only two mild cases, and larger cohorts including severe cases with pre-infection samples were considered necessary.

Points on this clonotype: Its antigen is currently not known. There are no base qualities to consult, and no much larger clone falls within one base.

Ficoll-Paque density gradient centrifugation was used to isolate PBMCs. The CDR1 and CDR2 encoded by the germline V gene are MGHDK and SYGVNS. From the cysteine up to the phenylalanine, the CDR3 has a length of 11 residues. The kept DNA is CDR3 alone, 33 bases in frame from the first base. V gives up 4 bases and J gives up 8 bases, and the segment between their germline ends measures 8 bases. These reads were obtained on an Illumina NovaSeq 6000. Using 5'RACE with constant-segment primers, TCRalpha and TCRbeta cDNA libraries were constructed, with sample barcodes and unique molecular identifiers added in the process. Trizol reagent was used to extract RNA from every sample. Libraries were amplified in two PCR steps, with a second sample barcode and Illumina TruSeq adapters added in the second step. The libraries were sequenced on an Illumina NovaSeq using 2 x 150 bp paired-end reads. From the authors' description of their analysis: With migec v1.2.7, reads were demultiplexed and then collapsed into UMI-guided consensus sequences. Using mixcr v2.1.11, UMI consensuses were aligned to TRA and TRB V and J templates and then assembled into clonotypes. Expanded or contracted clonotypes were those called significant by both edgeR and NoisET, with noise models trained on biological replicates. For edgeR calls, the cutoffs were a false discovery rate-adjusted p below 0.01 and a log2 fold-change threshold of 1. As an exploratory analysis of dynamics, max-normalized trajectories of the 1000 most abundant clonotypes were examined with PCA combined with hierarchical clustering. Separately sequenced CD4+ and CD8+ repertoires were used to assign a CD4 or CD8 phenotype to each responding clone. TCRdb reprocessing: public reads trimmed at Q25 with fastp, clones called with MiXCR, in-frame beta chains kept. Duplicate CDR3 protein sequences are folded into a single record with the most common DNA and genes. The authors' filters were not applied to this entry. This sample comprises approximately 570,000 distinct CDR3 sequences, over 15% of them detected only once. Jointly, the top ten make up around 12% of the sample.

The chain is made from TRBV25-1 and TRBJ1-2; the D gene cannot be resolved reliably. The TCR comes from an adult woman who had mild COVID-19 (a few samples of this study predate the infection). The sample titles of this study are shuffled in the database, so cell type and time point are left out; the donor was told from shared clones. Source material: PBMCs or a T cell subset sorted from them (not recorded which). The CDR3 protein is CASSGPLGYTF. The sequenced DNA is TGTGCCAGCAGTGGACCCCTGGGCTACACCTTC.